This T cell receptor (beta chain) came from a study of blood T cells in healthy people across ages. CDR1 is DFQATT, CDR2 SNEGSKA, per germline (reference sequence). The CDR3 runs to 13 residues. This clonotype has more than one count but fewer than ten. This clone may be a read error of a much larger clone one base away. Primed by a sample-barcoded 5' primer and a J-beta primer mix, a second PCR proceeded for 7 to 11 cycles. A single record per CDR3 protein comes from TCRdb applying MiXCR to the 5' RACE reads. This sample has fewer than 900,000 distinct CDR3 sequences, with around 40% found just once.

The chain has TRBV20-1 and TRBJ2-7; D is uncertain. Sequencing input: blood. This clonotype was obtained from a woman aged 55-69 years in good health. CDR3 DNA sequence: TGCAGTGCTAAAGGCGAAGGCCTCTACGAGCGGTACTTC. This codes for CSAKGEGLYERYF.